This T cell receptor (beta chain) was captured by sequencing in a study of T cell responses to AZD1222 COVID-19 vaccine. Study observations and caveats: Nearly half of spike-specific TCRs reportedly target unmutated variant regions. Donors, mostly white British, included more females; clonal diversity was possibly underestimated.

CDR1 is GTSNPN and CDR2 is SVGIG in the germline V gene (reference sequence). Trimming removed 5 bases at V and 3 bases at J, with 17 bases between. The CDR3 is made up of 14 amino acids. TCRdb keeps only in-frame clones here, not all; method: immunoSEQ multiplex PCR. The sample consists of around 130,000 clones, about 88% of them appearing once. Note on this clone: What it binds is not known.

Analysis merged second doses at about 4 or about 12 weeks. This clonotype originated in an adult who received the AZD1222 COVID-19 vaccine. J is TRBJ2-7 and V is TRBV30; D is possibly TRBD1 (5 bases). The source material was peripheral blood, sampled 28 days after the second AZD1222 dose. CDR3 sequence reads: CAWDQINRNYEQYF. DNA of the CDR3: TGTGCCTGGGACCAAATTAACAGGAACTACGAGCAGTACTTC.